The clone carrying this T cell receptor (beta chain) turned up a few times. The sample belongs to a study of molecular identifiers for immune sequencing clone quantification. The CDR3 spans 15 residues. The V and J ends lost 4 bases and 2 bases, in that order; junction bases with no gene match: 6. CDR1 is SEHNR and CDR2 is FQNEAQ in the germline V gene (reference sequence). MiXCR, applied by TCRdb to the PCR reads, yields one record per CDR3 protein. The repertoire holds hundreds of thousands of distinct CDR3 sequences, with 25% as singletons. The sequence came from a human donor in good health. Some libraries in this study had Jurkat cell RNA spiked in. The chain joins TRBV7-9 to TRBJ1-2; TRBD1 matches at 8 bases. Input material: naive CD8+ T cells from blood, with Jurkat cell RNA spiked in. Indicated subset: FACS-sorted CD8+CD4-CCR7+CD45RA+ naive T cells. CDR3 amino acids: CASSSMDRVNYGYTF. The CDR3 DNA reads TGTGCCAGCAGCTCAATGGACAGGGTCAACTATGGCTACACCTTC.